One and the same sample provided the 20 T cell receptor beta chains below, sequenced in a study of control samples from healthy donors and cancer patients. The repertoire was sequenced with immunoSEQ multiplex PCR; TCRdb's copy has only in-frame clones and lacks some. The table has about 120,000 clones, roughly nine tenths seen once; the top ten hold about 1.1%. Specimen: PBMCs. These receptors originate from a woman aged 50 to 60 with colorectal cancer.

Concerning this clone itself: Other DNA sequences in this sample translate to the same CDR3. V and J are TRBV3-1 (or the pseudogene TRBV3-2) and TRBJ1-6; no definite D call. Trimming stripped 2 bases from V and 7 bases from J, with 18 bases between. Germline lookup yields CDR1 LGHDT and CDR2 YNNKEL (reference sequence). The CDR3 is made up of 17 amino acids. CDR3 loop: CASSQTAFGPTNSPLHF. The CDR3 DNA follows: TGTGCCAGCAGCCAAACGGCTTTTGGCCCTACCAATTCACCCCTCCACTTT.

The CDR3 bases are TGTGCCAGCATAGACCTCGGGGTCGGCTACGAGCAGTACTTC. Translating gives CASIDLGVGYEQYF. This chain connects TRBV2 to TRBJ2-7; tentatively, D is TRBD2 (5 bases). The CDR3 covers 14 residues. Germline V lookup: CDR1 SNHLY, CDR2 FYNNEI. V was clipped by 7 bases and J by 3 bases, with 16 bases between them.

The chain is built from TRBV12-3 or TRBV12-4 and TRBJ2-7; D perhaps matches TRBD1 (5 bases). CDR3 length equals 13 residues. Trimming left V 3 bases short and J 2 bases short, with 8 bases between. For the CDR3, the DNA is TGTGCCAGCAGTTTGACAGTTCCCTACGAGCAGTACTTC. Amino acids: CASSLTVPYEQYF.

CDR3 coding DNA: TGTGCCAGCAGTTTATACAGGGATGGCACAGATACGCAGTATTTT. Translating it yields CASSLYRDGTDTQYF. This sequence joins TRBV27 and TRBJ2-3, with D perhaps TRBD1 (6 bases). This CDR3 has 15 residues. V was pared by 1 base and J by 1 base, with 9 bases between. Germline V gene lookup returns CDR1 MNHEY and CDR2 SMNVEV (reference sequence).

This chain connects TRBV7-3 to TRBJ2-7; D perhaps matches TRBD1 (6 bases). Germline V CDR1 and CDR2: SGHTA, FQGTGA. The CDR3 spans 13 residues. The germline V and J ends were trimmed by 5 bases and 4 bases, with 12 bases remaining between them. As DNA, the CDR3 is TGTGCCAGCAGCCTGGGACATCCTTACGAGCAGTACTTC. Protein: CASSLGHPYEQYF.

The chain carries TRBV10-3 and TRBJ1-2; weak D call: TRBD1 (5 bases). This CDR3 spans 14 amino acids. From germline, CDR1 is ENHRY and CDR2 SYGVKD. Trimming removed 4 bases at V and 3 bases at J, with 12 bases between. The CDR3 DNA follows: TGTGCCATCAGTGGTGGCACAGGCGACTATGGCTACACCTTC. Its protein product is CAISGGTGDYGYTF.

The genes are TRBV25-1 and TRBJ1-1, with D tentatively TRBD1 (5 bases). Trimming took 6 bases from V and 5 from J, leaving 13 bases between them. The CDR3 extends over 13 amino acids. Germline CDR1 reads MGHDK; CDR2 reads SYGVNS. The CDR3: CASSPGRGTEAFF. The CDR3 DNA is TGTGCCAGCAGCCCGGGGCGGGGAACTGAAGCTTTCTTT.

V usage is TRBV11-2 and J usage is TRBJ1-6; TRBD1 is a possible D gene (5 bases). Trimming shortened V by 3 bases and J by 6 bases, and 9 bases separated the two germline ends. This CDR3 contains 14 residues. Germline values: CDR1 SGHAT, CDR2 FQNNGV. The CDR3: CASSFTGGNSPLHF. CDR3 nucleotides: TGTGCCAGCAGCTTTACTGGGGGTAATTCACCCCTCCACTTT.

The genes are TRBV29-1 and TRBJ2-7; 8 positions agree with TRBD2. CDR1 and CDR2 from the germline V gene are SQVTM and ANQGSEA. CDR3 length equals 12 residues. V shed 6 bases, J shed 5 bases, and the junction held 6 bases outside the gene matches. The DNA of the CDR3 is TGCAGCGTGGACGCGGGGGGCAACGAGCAGTACTTC. Protein: CSVDAGGNEQYF.

The V and J genes are TRBV30 and TRBJ1-4, with 11 bases aligning to TRBD1. This CDR3 region has 14 residues. V shed 8 bases and J 12 bases; nucleotides not matched to a gene: 14. The germline V gene has CDR1 GTSNPN and CDR2 SVGIG (reference sequence). CDR3 sequence (DNA): TGTGCCGTTAACCGAGGACAGGGGGCAGATCAACTGTTTTTT. It is translated as CAVNRGQGADQLFF. The full variable domain, with the rest looked up from reference TRBV30 and TRBJ1-4, is SQTIHQWPATLVQPVGSPLSLECTVEGTSNPNLYWYRQAAGRGLQLLFYSVGIGQISSEVPQNLSASRPQDRQFILSSKKLLLSDSGFYLCAVNRGQGADQLFFGSGTQLSVL.

The chain joins TRBV11-1 to TRBJ2-5; D is ambiguous. Germline V gives CDR1 SGHAT, CDR2 FQDESV (reference sequence). The CDR3 covers 12 residues. V was cut by 5 bases and J by 5 bases, with 9 bases left in between. DNA for the CDR3: TGTGCCAGCAGCCCCCACCTGGAGACCCAGTACTTC. It translates to CASSPHLETQYF.

The chain links TRBV3-1 (or the pseudogene TRBV3-2) to TRBJ2-7; perhaps TRBD2 as D (6 bases). Trimming took off 6 bases at V and 4 bases at J, with 10 bases between the two ends. The CDR3 spans 12 residues. The germline V gene encodes CDR1 LGHDT and CDR2 YNNKEL (reference sequence). The CDR3: CASRKGGYEQYF. The CDR3 region has the DNA TGTGCCAGCAGAAAAGGAGGGTACGAGCAGTACTTC.

The chain joins TRBV2 to TRBJ2-3; D uncertain. V was pared by 4 bases and J by 0 bases, with 17 bases between. The CDR3 is made up of 17 amino acids. CDR1 and CDR2 from the germline V gene are SNHLY and FYNNEI. CDR3 region: CASSVRPGGSSTDTQYF. In DNA form, the CDR3 reads TGTGCCAGCAGTGTAAGGCCGGGCGGATCTAGCACAGATACGCAGTATTTT. Together with reference TRBV2 and TRBJ2-3, the CDR3 gives the full variable domain: EPEVTQTPSHQVTQMGQEVILRCVPISNHLYFYWYRQILGQKVEFLVSFYNNEISEKSEIFDDQFSVERPDGSNFTLKIRSTKLEDSAMYFCASSVRPGGSSTDTQYFGPGTRLTVL.

This sequence joins TRBV6-6 and TRBJ2-3; D remains ambiguous. The germline gives CDR1 MNHNY, CDR2 SVGAGI (reference sequence). V was shortened by 5 bases and J by 3 bases, with 3 bases between the two germline ends. The length of the CDR3 is 11 residues. The CDR3 DNA is TGTGCCAGCAGTCAGACAGATACGCAGTATTTT. This codes for CASSQTDTQYF.

The rearrangement uses TRBV2 and TRBJ1-3; D gene uncertain. The CDR3 consists of 12 residues. The V gene's germline CDR1 is SNHLY and CDR2 FYNNEI. With 7 bases removed from V and 4 bases from J, the gap between germline ends came to 8 bases. The CDR3 region is CASKIRGNTIYF. The CDR3 region has the DNA TGTGCCAGCAAGATCCGGGGAAACACCATATATTTT. The whole variable domain, remainder taken from reference TRBV2 and TRBJ1-3, is EPEVTQTPSHQVTQMGQEVILRCVPISNHLYFYWYRQILGQKVEFLVSFYNNEISEKSEIFDDQFSVERPDGSNFTLKIRSTKLEDSAMYFCASKIRGNTIYFGEGSWLTVV.

The CDR3 protein is CASSSLSRRHYGYTF. CDR3 bases: TGTGCCAGCAGTTCCCTATCTCGACGGCACTATGGCTACACCTTC. The V call is TRBV28, the J call TRBJ1-2, with D hard to call. The V gene lost 4 bases and the J gene lost 3 bases, with 15 bases spanning the gap. Germline loops: CDR1 MDHEN, CDR2 SYDVKM. This CDR3 region has 15 residues.

This sequence joins TRBV27 and TRBJ2-3; 9 bases agree with TRBD2. This CDR3 is built from 15 residues. With 2 bases clipped from V and 1 base from J, the junction kept 1 base outside the gene matches. The germline CDR1 and CDR2 sequences are MNHEY and SMNVEV (reference sequence). CDR3 nucleotides: TGTGCCAGCAGTTTAAAGCGGGGGGGCACAGATACGCAGTATTTT. Protein sequence: CASSLKRGGTDTQYF.

This clone was counted a few times. The chain employs TRBV19 and TRBJ2-3, with TRBD2 matching 8 bases. The germline gives CDR1 LNHDA, CDR2 SQIVND (reference sequence). CDR3 size: 15 residues. The J segment lost 0 bases and the V segment lost 5 bases, leaving 4 bases of the junction unmatched. CDR3 sequence (DNA): TGTGCCAGTAGTCGGACGGGGGGGAGCACAGATACGCAGTATTTT. Amino acids: CASSRTGGSTDTQYF.

The chain couples TRBV2 to TRBJ1-1, with D tentatively TRBD1 (6 bases). The V end was cut by 5 bases, the J end by 1 base, with 14 bases between. This CDR3 is built from 15 residues. Germline CDR1 SNHLY, CDR2 FYNNEI. The CDR3 DNA reads as TGTGCCAGCAGTTCCCCCGGGACACAGAACACTGAAGCTTTCTTT. It specifies CASSSPGTQNTEAFF.

The chain carries TRBV19 and TRBJ2-6; D is undetermined. V was shortened by 9 bases and J by 2 bases, with 17 bases between the two germline ends. This CDR3 region has 16 residues. Germline lookup yields CDR1 LNHDA and CDR2 SQIVND (reference sequence). Here the CDR3 reads CASLPTILPGANVLTF. As DNA, the CDR3 is TGTGCCAGCTTACCCACCATATTACCTGGGGCCAACGTCCTGACTTTC.